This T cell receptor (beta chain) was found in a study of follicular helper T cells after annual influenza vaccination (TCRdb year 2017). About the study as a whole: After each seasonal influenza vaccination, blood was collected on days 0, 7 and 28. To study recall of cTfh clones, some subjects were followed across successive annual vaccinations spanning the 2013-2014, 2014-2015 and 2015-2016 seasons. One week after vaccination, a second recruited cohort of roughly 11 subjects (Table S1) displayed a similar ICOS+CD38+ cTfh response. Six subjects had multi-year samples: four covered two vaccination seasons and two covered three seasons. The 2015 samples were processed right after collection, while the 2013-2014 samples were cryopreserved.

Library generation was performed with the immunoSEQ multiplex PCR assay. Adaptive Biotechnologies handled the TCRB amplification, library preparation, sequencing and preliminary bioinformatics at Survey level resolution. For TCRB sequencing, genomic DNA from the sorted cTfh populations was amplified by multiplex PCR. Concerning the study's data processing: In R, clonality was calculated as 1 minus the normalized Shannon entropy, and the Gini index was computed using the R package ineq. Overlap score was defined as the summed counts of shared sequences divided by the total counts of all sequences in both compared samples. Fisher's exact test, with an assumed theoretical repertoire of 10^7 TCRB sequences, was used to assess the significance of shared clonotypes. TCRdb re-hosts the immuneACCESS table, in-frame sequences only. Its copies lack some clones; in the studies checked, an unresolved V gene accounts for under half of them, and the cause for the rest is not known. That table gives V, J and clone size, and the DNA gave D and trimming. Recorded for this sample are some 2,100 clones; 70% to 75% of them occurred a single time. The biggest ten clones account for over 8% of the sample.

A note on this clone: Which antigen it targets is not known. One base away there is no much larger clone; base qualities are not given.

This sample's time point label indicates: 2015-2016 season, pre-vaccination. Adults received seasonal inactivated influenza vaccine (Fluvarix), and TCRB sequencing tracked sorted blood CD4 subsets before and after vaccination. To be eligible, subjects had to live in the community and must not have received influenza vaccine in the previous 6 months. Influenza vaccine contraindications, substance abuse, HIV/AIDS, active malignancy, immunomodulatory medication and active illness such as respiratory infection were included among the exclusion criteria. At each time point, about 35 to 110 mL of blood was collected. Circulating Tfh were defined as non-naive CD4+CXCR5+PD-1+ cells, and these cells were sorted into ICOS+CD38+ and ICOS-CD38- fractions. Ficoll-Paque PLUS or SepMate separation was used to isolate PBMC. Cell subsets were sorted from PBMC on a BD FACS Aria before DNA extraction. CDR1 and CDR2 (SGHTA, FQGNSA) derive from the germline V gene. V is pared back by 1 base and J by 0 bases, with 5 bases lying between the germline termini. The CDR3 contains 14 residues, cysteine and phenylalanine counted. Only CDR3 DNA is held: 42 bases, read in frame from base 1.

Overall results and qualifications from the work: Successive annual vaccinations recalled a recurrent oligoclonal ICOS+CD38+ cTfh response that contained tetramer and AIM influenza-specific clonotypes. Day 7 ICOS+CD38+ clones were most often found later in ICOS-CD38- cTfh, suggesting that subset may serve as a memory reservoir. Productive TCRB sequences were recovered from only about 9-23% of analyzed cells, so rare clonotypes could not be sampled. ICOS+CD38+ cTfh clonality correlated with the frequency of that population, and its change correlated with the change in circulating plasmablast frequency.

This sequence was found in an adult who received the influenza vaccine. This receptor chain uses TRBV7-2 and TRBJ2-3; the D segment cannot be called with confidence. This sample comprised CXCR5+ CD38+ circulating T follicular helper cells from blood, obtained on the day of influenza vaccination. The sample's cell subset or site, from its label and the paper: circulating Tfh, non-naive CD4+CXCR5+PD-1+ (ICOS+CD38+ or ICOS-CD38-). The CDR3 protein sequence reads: CASSLGVSTDTQYF. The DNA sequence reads TGTGCCAGCAGCTTAGGGGTTAGCACAGATACGCAGTATTTT.